This entry lists 29 T cell receptor beta chains sequenced from one sample in a study of OX40 agonist ivuxolimab in advanced cancers. Assay: immunoSEQ multiplex PCR; the TCRdb copy retains only in-frame clones and omits some. The table includes more than 60,000 clones, around 83% detected once. The sequences come from CD4+ or CD8+ T cells sorted from blood, collected in a trial of the OX40 agonist ivuxolimab. The receptors stem from an adult with an advanced solid tumor such as melanoma, head and neck, liver or kidney cancer.

This clone was seen only once. The DNA is left out, because the CDR3 cannot be placed on it with certainty; the CDR3 is given as TCRdb lists it. This sequence joins TRBV7-2 and TRBJ1-1. The CDR3 is 13 residues long, ends included. Germline V gives CDR1 SGHTA, CDR2 FQGNSA. The CDR3 protein is CASSFLERAEAFF.

The chain employs TRBV7-2 and TRBJ2-4; D gene unclear. Trimming took off 5 bases at V and 6 bases at J, with 8 bases between the two ends. The germline gives CDR1 SGHTA, CDR2 FQGNSA. This CDR3 spans 12 amino acids. CDR3 sequence reads: CASSDRRNIQYF. CDR3 coding DNA: TGTGCCAGCAGCGATCGGCGAAACATTCAGTACTTC.

The rearrangement joins TRBV6-1 to TRBJ1-6; a possible D gene is TRBD1 (5 bases). The ends were cut back, 8 bases at V and 7 bases at J, with 15 bases in the middle. The V gene's germline CDR1 is MNHNS and CDR2 SASEGT. This CDR3 comprises 14 residues. CDR3 nucleotides: TGTGCCAGCGTACTTCTCGGGACCAATTCACCCCTCCACTTT. Its protein product is CASVLLGTNSPLHF.

The chain links TRBV19 to TRBJ2-1; no reliable D call. Trimming stripped 7 bases from V and 7 bases from J, with 8 bases between. Per germline, CDR1 LNHDA and CDR2 SQIVND (reference sequence). CDR3 length: 11 residues. The CDR3 nucleotides are TGTGCCAGTATCGGCCGGAATGAGCAGTTCTTC. Residues: CASIGRNEQFF. The whole variable domain, remainder taken from reference TRBV19 and TRBJ2-1, is DGGITQSPKYLFRKEGQNVTLSCEQNLNHDAMYWYRQDPGQGLRLIYYSQIVNDFQKGDIAEGYSVSREKKESFPLTVTSAQKNPTAFYLCASIGRNEQFFGPGTRLTVL.

This rearrangement joins TRBV23-1 to TRBJ2-4, with TRBD1 matching 7 bases. TRBV23-1 is sorted into the ORF group, with uncertain function. After removal of 8 bases from V and 0 bases from J, the junction contained 16 bases not matched to a gene. There are 18 residues in the CDR3. The CDR3 sequence: CASGKGDRPILAKNIQYF. Here the CDR3 DNA reads TGCGCCAGCGGGAAGGGGGACAGACCAATCTTAGCCAAAAACATTCAGTACTTC.

The genes are TRBV6-5 and TRBJ1-5, with 7 positions matching TRBD1. With 6 bases clipped from V and 5 bases from J, the junction kept 10 bases outside the gene matches. From germline, CDR1 is MNHEY and CDR2 SVGAGI. This CDR3 comprises 15 residues. CDR3 protein: CASSQGGGGDQPQHF. The CDR3 DNA reads TGTGCCAGCAGCCAGGGGGGTGGTGGGGATCAGCCCCAGCATTTT.

The V gene is TRBV11-2, the J gene TRBJ1-1; maybe TRBD1 (5 bases). Germline-derived CDR1 and CDR2 are SGHAT and FQNNGV. The V end lost 2 bases, the J end lost 10 bases, and 11 bases lay between the germline ends. CDR3 size: 12 residues. The CDR3 nucleotides are TGTGCCAGCAGCTTAAACGGGCAGGGAGCTTTCTTT. Translation gives CASSLNGQGAFF.

This chain connects TRBV14 to TRBJ1-3; D may be TRBD1 (5 bases). Trimming stripped 8 bases from V and 4 bases from J, with 18 bases between. CDR1 is SGHDN and CDR2 is FVKESK in the germline V gene. This CDR3 is built from 15 residues. CDR3 coding DNA: TGTGCCAGCCGCCTCGGCTCAGGGTTGGGAAACACCATATATTTT. Amino acids: CASRLGSGLGNTIYF.

The chain couples TRBV28 to TRBJ1-5, with D unresolved. The CDR3 is made up of 16 amino acids. CDR1 is MDHEN, CDR2 SYDVKM, per germline. Trimming removed 9 bases at V and 3 bases at J, with 21 bases between. The DNA for the CDR3 is TGTGCCAGTAGCCCGACGGCCGGGCGGTCCAATCAGCCCCAGCATTTT. It codes for CASSPTAGRSNQPQHF.

This rearrangement joins TRBV5-6 to TRBJ1-2; the match to TRBD1 covers 8 bases. Trimming took 0 bases from V and 6 from J; bases not matched to a gene: 7. Germline CDR1 is SGHDT and CDR2 is YYEEEE. The CDR3 spans 15 residues. The chain's CDR3 is CASSLGGTGNDGYTF. The CDR3 DNA is TGTGCCAGCAGCTTGGGAGGGACAGGAAACGATGGCTACACCTTC. Using reference TRBV5-6 and TRBJ1-2 for the parts outside the CDR3, the full variable domain is DAGVTQSPTHLIKTRGQQVTLRCSPKSGHDTVSWYQQALGQGPQFIFQYYEEEERQRGNFPDRFSGHQFPNYSSELNVNALLLGDSALYLCASSLGGTGNDGYTFGSGTRLTVV.

The rearrangement joins TRBV6-1 to TRBJ1-5, with D uncertain. CDR1 is MNHNS and CDR2 is SASEGT in the germline V gene. The CDR3 contains 14 residues. Trimming took off 2 bases at V and 6 bases at J, with 11 bases between the two ends. CDR3 residues: CASSELSSPQPQHF. CDR3 coding DNA: TGTGCCAGCAGTGAATTGTCAAGTCCTCAGCCCCAGCATTTT.

In regard to this clone: With a far larger clone one base away, a read error is the likely cause. The chain carries TRBV5-4 and TRBJ1-5; no clear D gene. Trimming took 1 base from V and 4 from J, leaving 15 bases between them. Germline V gives CDR1 SGHNT, CDR2 YYREEE (reference sequence). CDR3 length: 16 amino acids. For the CDR3, the DNA is TGTGCCAGCAGCTTGATGAGAGCTGCCCGGAATCAGCCCCAGCATTTT. Translation gives CASSLMRAARNQPQHF. Complete variable domain (other parts from reference TRBV5-4 and TRBJ1-5): ETGVTQSPTHLIKTRGQQVTLRCSSQSGHNTVSWYQQALGQGPQFIFQYYREEENGRGNFPPRFSGLQFPNYSSELNVNALELDDSALYLCASSLMRAARNQPQHFGDGTRLSIL.

The sample holds one count of this clone. The genes are TRBV7-2 and TRBJ1-6; D not resolved. Germline-derived CDR1 and CDR2 are SGHTA and FQGNSA. This CDR3 is built from 16 residues. The V and J ends lost 1 base and 9 bases respectively, with 16 bases between them. CDR3 sequence (DNA): TGTGCCAGCAGCTTAGACGCACTGCTTCGGGTTTCACCCCTCCACTTT. As protein: CASSLDALLRVSPLHF.

The chain has TRBV10-3 and TRBJ2-3; a weak D match, TRBD1 (6 bases). Germline V gene data show CDR1 as ENHRY and CDR2 as SYGVKD. CDR3 length: 14 amino acids. The germline V and J ends were trimmed by 6 bases and 0 bases, with 10 bases remaining between them. The CDR3 sequence: CAIRGQTSTDTQYF. CDR3 DNA: TGTGCCATCAGGGGACAAACTAGCACAGATACGCAGTATTTT.

The chain employs TRBV28 and TRBJ1-2; a weak D match, TRBD1 (6 bases). V shed 7 bases and J shed 4 bases, with 16 bases lying between them. CDR3 length equals 14 residues. Germline CDR1 and CDR2: MDHEN and SYDVKM. The CDR3 sequence: CASNGGAISYGYTF. CDR3 DNA sequence: TGTGCCAGCAACGGGGGCGCAATCTCCTATGGCTACACCTTC.

The chain couples TRBV28 to TRBJ2-2; 8 bases map to TRBD1. Trimming took 5 bases from V and 3 from J; bases not matched to a gene: 5. This CDR3 comprises 15 residues. The germline CDR1 and CDR2 sequences are MDHEN and SYDVKM. The CDR3 sequence is CASSLLDRDTGELFF. In DNA, the CDR3 is TGTGCCAGCAGTCTCCTGGACAGGGACACCGGGGAGCTGTTTTTT.

This clone was counted a single time. The chain uses TRBV5-1 and TRBJ2-7; 8 bases fit TRBD1. Germline lookup yields CDR1 SGHRS and CDR2 YFSETQ. The CDR3 has 16 amino acids. V was clipped by 0 bases and J by 6 bases; unmatched bases: 11. The CDR3 bases are TGCGCCAGCAGCTTGGTTGAGGGCAGGGGGCGAGCCGAGCAGTACTTC. Amino acid sequence: CASSLVEGRGRAEQYF.

This clone was counted only a few times. The chain is built from TRBV19 and TRBJ2-1; 10 bases map to TRBD1. Germline CDR1 and CDR2: LNHDA and SQIVND (reference sequence). J lost 12 bases, V lost 1 base, and 6 bases had no gene match. This CDR3 contains 14 residues. CDR3 sequence reads: CASSIVWGQGRQFF. DNA of the CDR3: TGTGCCAGTAGTATAGTTTGGGGACAGGGGAGGCAGTTCTTC.

The rearrangement links TRBV27 to TRBJ1-1; D remains unclear. This CDR3 is built from 15 residues. Germline V lookup: CDR1 MNHEY, CDR2 SMNVEV (reference sequence). V was pared by 3 bases and J by 3 bases, with 14 bases between. The CDR3, as DNA: TGTGCCAGCAGTTTGTTTCCGGTCGGCGACACTGAAGCTTTCTTT. Translating it yields CASSLFPVGDTEAFF.

The CDR3 loop is CASSVEPGRDQPQHF. The CDR3 nucleotides are TGTGCCAGCAGCGTAGAACCGGGCCGTGATCAGCCCCAGCATTTT. V is TRBV9 and J is TRBJ1-5; D not resolved. Germline-derived CDR1 and CDR2 are SGDLS and YYNGEE. The CDR3 has 15 residues. The V end lost 0 bases, the J end lost 5 bases, and 12 bases lay between the germline ends.

This clone was recorded only once. V gene TRBV11-2 combines with J gene TRBJ2-1; 7 nucleotides line up with TRBD2. CDR1 SGHAT and CDR2 FQNNGV come from the germline V gene. Trimming cost V 7 bases and J 4 bases; bases outside gene matches: 4. CDR3 length: 13 amino acids. CDR3 DNA sequence: TGTGCCAGCACCACCGGGGGGTACAATGAGCAGTTCTTC. Translation gives CASTTGGYNEQFF.

The chain joins TRBV14 to TRBJ1-2; no clear D. V was cut by 4 bases and J by 4 bases, with 16 bases left in between. Germline CDR1 SGHDN, CDR2 FVKESK. The CDR3 runs to 15 residues. The CDR3 DNA is TGTGCCAGCAGCCCGGCCTTCCTTTCTTTCTATGGCTACACCTTC. Protein product: CASSPAFLSFYGYTF.

The chain employs TRBV6-6 and TRBJ1-1; TRBD1 agrees at 7 bases. CDR3 size: 14 residues. V trimming: 7 bases; J trimming: 7 bases; junction bases outside the gene matches: 12. CDR1 is MNHNY, CDR2 SVGAGI, per germline (reference sequence). The CDR3 bases are TGTGCCAGCACCTCTTTAGGGGACAGTGGTGAAGCTTTCTTT. This encodes CASTSLGDSGEAFF.

This clone was counted a few times. The genes are TRBV2 and TRBJ1-1, with D possibly being TRBD1 (5 bases). Per the germline V gene, CDR1 is SNHLY and CDR2 is FYNNEI. V gave up 5 bases and J gave up 4 bases, with 11 bases separating them. This CDR3 region has 13 residues. The CDR3 is CASSPRQLTEAFF. CDR3 in DNA: TGTGCCAGCAGTCCCCGACAGCTCACTGAAGCTTTCTTT.

The genes are TRBV5-1 and TRBJ2-1, with D perhaps matching TRBD2 (7 bases). Trimming cost V 0 bases and J 4 bases, with 11 bases left between them. The CDR3 runs to 15 residues. Germline V lookup: CDR1 SGHRS, CDR2 YFSETQ. CDR3 bases: TGCGCCAGCAGCTTGGTAGGGGGGGCTTACAATGAGCAGTTCTTC. It translates to CASSLVGGAYNEQFF.

J is TRBJ1-5 and V is TRBV27; D is unresolved. Trimming removed 8 bases from V and 2 bases from J, with 16 bases in between. The germline V gene has CDR1 MNHEY and CDR2 SMNVEV (reference sequence). The CDR3 runs 15 residues. The CDR3 region is CASSKFGSGNQPQHF. CDR3 nucleotide sequence: TGTGCCAGCTCTAAGTTTGGGTCCGGCAATCAGCCCCAGCATTTT.

J is TRBJ1-1 and V is TRBV18; TRBD1 agrees at 10 bases. The germline CDR1 and CDR2 sequences are KGHSH and LQKENI. The V gene end was trimmed by 1 base and the J gene end by 4 bases; junction bases not matched to a gene: 6. This CDR3 contains 16 residues. Here the CDR3 DNA reads TGTGCCAGCTCACCACGACAGGGGGCCTCTTTCACTGAAGCTTTCTTT. Translating it yields CASSPRQGASFTEAFF.

CDR3 nucleotide sequence: TGCGCCAGCAGCCGAGGAGGGGGGGAAGCTTTCTTT. It encodes CASSRGGGEAFF. The genes are TRBV4-3 and TRBJ1-1; tentative D call: TRBD1 (6 bases). The CDR3 is 12 residues long. The germline V gene has CDR1 LGHNA and CDR2 YSLEER. Deletions cut 4 bases from V and 8 bases from J, with 11 bases between.

The chain uses TRBV19 and TRBJ2-5; TRBD1 matches 8 bases. Germline CDR1 LNHDA, CDR2 SQIVND (reference sequence). This CDR3 is built from 14 residues. Trimming removed 7 bases from V and 5 bases from J; junction bases left unmatched: 9. CDR3 DNA sequence: TGTGCCAGTAAGGAGACAGGGGTTGGGGAGACCCAGTACTTC. This gives the protein CASKETGVGETQYF.